This TCR beta chain was captured in a study of blood T cell repertoires in COVID-19. Background on the study: COVID-19 samples collected from the United States, Italy and Spain covered acute and convalescent phases. T cells, B-cell-depleted T cells, or PBMCs supplied cDNA or gDNA.

Sequencing was performed with immunoSEQ multiplex PCR; in TCRdb, only in-frame clones are kept and a portion is missing. The sample has some 490,000 clones, 75% to 90% seen once. Participant age was roughly 18 to 95 years, and participants resided in 25 or so US areas. CDR3 length: 14 residues. V was clipped by 4 bases and J by 3 bases, with 14 bases between them. The germline V gene encodes CDR1 SGHRS and CDR2 YFSETQ. Sample: PBMCs or T cells enriched from blood (not recorded which). This chain uses TRBV5-1 with TRBJ2-7, with D tentatively TRBD2 (5 bases). The sequence derives from a woman in her fifties or sixties who had recovered from COVID-19. In DNA, the CDR3 is TGCGCCAGCAGCCCCGGGGTAGTTAACTACGAGCAGTACTTC. Translation gives CASSPGVVNYEQYF.